This TCR beta chain was observed in a study of shared clonotypes between healthy human individuals. Broader study findings: Non-shared clonotypes displayed generation probabilities falling below those of clonotypes present in all four donors.

Caucasian adults living in Nashville, Tennessee, provided all samples. As to this clone: Its antigen is unknown.

Data came from immunoSEQ multiplex PCR; TCRdb stores just in-frame clones and leaves some out. The sample carries 850,000 to 1,100,000 clones, roughly 77% recorded once. V was clipped by 1 base and J by 6 bases, with 11 bases between them. CDR3 length equals 14 residues. The germline V gene encodes CDR1 SGHRS and CDR2 YFSETQ. The sequence was obtained from a young man in good health. Some clones in this sample may be carry-over from other donors' samples. Material for sequencing was memory CD4+ T cells from PBMCs. Subset given: CD45RA-negative fraction. The rearrangement links TRBV5-1 to TRBJ2-4, with D possibly being TRBD1 (6 bases). The CDR3 DNA is TGCGCCAGCAGCTTGAACAGGGATAGAAACATTCAGTACTTC. Translated, it gives CASSLNRDRNIQYF.